This T cell receptor beta chain originates from a study of cytomegalovirus exposure and HLA in healthy donors. Regarding this clone: Antigen: not known.

CDR1 is MNHNY and CDR2 is SVGAGI in the germline V gene (reference sequence). The CDR3 contains 14 residues. With 7 bases removed from V and 0 bases from J, the gap between germline ends came to 10 bases. Study-wide results and caveats: Published work reported that the classifier diagnosed cytomegalovirus status with high specificity and sensitivity. Among TCR beta chains of equal frequency, HLA-associated ones were more clonally expanded in a later analysis.

13 Jbeta primers and 60 Vbeta primers were used for the PCR. Clones were sequenced by immunoSEQ multiplex PCR, and TCRdb holds only the in-frame ones, with some missing. The data hold fewer than 85,000 clones, with approximately 82% observed a single time. Sequenced sample: PBMCs. This sequence joins TRBV6-6 and TRBJ1-3; no clear D gene. The source of this sequence is a man aged 65 to 79 in good health and CMV-seropositive. CDR3 sequence: CASTEPNSGNTIYF. As DNA, the CDR3 is TGTGCCAGCACCGAGCCTAACTCTGGAAACACCATATATTTT.